What follows are 28 T cell receptor beta chains derived from one specimen sequenced in a study of PD-L1 blockade in urothelial cancer. Time point defined: pretreatment peripheral blood. TCRdb's copy holds only in-frame clones and misses some; the assay was immunoSEQ multiplex PCR. The sample has more than 75,000 clones; less than 90% are singletons. The input for sequencing was PBMCs, taken around atezolizumab (anti-PD-L1) treatment. Receptor source: a man in his sixties with urothelial cancer.

The chain uses TRBV28 and TRBJ1-1; 8 nucleotides line up with TRBD1. Germline V gene sequence: CDR1 MDHEN, CDR2 SYDVKM. Germline trimming cut 6 bases from V and 5 bases from J; bases unmatched to any gene: 8. CDR3 size: 14 residues. The CDR3 reads CASSIRTGLTEAFF. In nucleotides, the CDR3 is TGTGCCAGCAGCATACGGACAGGGTTGACTGAAGCTTTCTTT.

The count of this clone is one. The V call is TRBV5-1, the J call TRBJ2-5; 7 bases are shared with TRBD1. The CDR3 loop spans 17 amino acids. Germline lookup yields CDR1 SGHRS and CDR2 YFSETQ. V shed 3 bases, J shed 4 bases, and the junction held 15 bases outside the gene matches. CDR3 bases: TGCGCCAGCAGCTACGGCCTCCGGGACAGCTACCGAGAGACCCAGTACTTC. This encodes CASSYGLRDSYRETQYF.

This chain joins TRBV29-1 and TRBJ2-1, with TRBD2 as a possible D gene (6 bases). The CDR3 contains 15 residues. V dropped 6 bases and J dropped 3 bases, with 18 bases sitting between them. Germline assignment: CDR1 SQVTM and CDR2 ANQGSEA. The CDR3 is CSVKGPAGSYNEQFF. As DNA, the CDR3 is TGCAGCGTCAAAGGCCCGGCGGGAAGCTACAATGAGCAGTTCTTC.

J is TRBJ2-6 and V is TRBV7-9; D possibly corresponds to TRBD1 (5 bases). Deletions cut 3 bases from V and 0 bases from J, with 9 bases between. Germline V gene sequence: CDR1 SEHNR, CDR2 FQNEAQ (reference sequence). The CDR3 runs 16 residues. This CDR3 is CASSFMGPSGANVLTF. CDR3 nucleotide sequence: TGTGCCAGCAGCTTCATGGGGCCCTCTGGGGCCAACGTCCTGACTTTC.

The chain is built from TRBV28 and TRBJ1-2; D ambiguous. This CDR3 region has 10 residues. Trimming removed 10 bases from V and 8 bases from J, with 11 bases in between. Per germline, CDR1 MDHEN and CDR2 SYDVKM. The chain's CDR3 is CATGIYGYTF. CDR3 nucleotides: TGTGCCACCGGGATATACGGCTACACCTTC.

The chain has TRBV7-9 and TRBJ2-5; 10 positions match TRBD1. Germline lookup yields CDR1 SEHNR and CDR2 FQNEAQ (reference sequence). The trim removed 3 bases at V and 5 bases at J, leaving 9 bases unmatched. The CDR3 length is 16 residues. The CDR3 DNA is TGTGCCAGCAGCTTCCCGGGACAGGGGCCGGGTGAGACCCAGTACTTC. Translated: CASSFPGQGPGETQYF.

This chain links TRBV7-6 with TRBJ2-1, with unresolved D. CDR1 is SGHVS and CDR2 is FNYEAQ in the germline V gene. The germline V and J ends were trimmed by 1 base and 3 bases, with 7 bases remaining between them. The CDR3 is 14 residues long. CDR3 in amino acids: CASSLVAVYNEQFF. For the CDR3, the DNA is TGTGCCAGCAGCTTAGTTGCGGTCTACAATGAGCAGTTCTTC.

This chain connects TRBV25-1 to TRBJ2-2, with TRBD2 identical over 8 bases. The junction had 7 bases not matched to a gene; V was cut back by 1 base and J by 6 bases. This CDR3 comprises 16 residues. The V gene's germline CDR1 is MGHDK and CDR2 SYGVNS. CDR3 DNA sequence: TGTGCCAGCAGTGAATTCCGAAGCGGGAGTCCCGGGGAGCTGTTTTTT. It codes for CASSEFRSGSPGELFF.

This clone was observed a few times. This chain links TRBV5-4 with TRBJ2-2; 7 bases map to TRBD1. CDR1 is SGHNT and CDR2 is YYREEE in the germline V gene (reference sequence). The length of the CDR3 is 15 residues. Germline trimming cut 5 bases from V and 4 bases from J; bases unmatched to any gene: 8. The chain's CDR3 is CASSTLGGRTGELFF. The CDR3 nucleotides are TGTGCCAGCAGTACTTTAGGGGGCCGCACCGGGGAGCTGTTTTTT.

The V and J genes are TRBV9 and TRBJ1-4, with D possibly TRBD1 on 6 matching bases. V lost 3 bases and J 6 bases, leaving 18 bases between the germline ends. The CDR3 contains 16 residues. The V gene's germline CDR1 is SGDLS and CDR2 YYNGEE. The chain's CDR3 is CASSASKGDTYEKLFF. The CDR3 DNA reads as TGTGCCAGCAGCGCCTCTAAGGGGGACACTTATGAAAAACTGTTTTTT.

The table lists this clone with a count of one. The V gene is TRBV5-1, the J gene TRBJ1-2; a weak D match, TRBD1 (5 bases). Germline V gene sequence: CDR1 SGHRS, CDR2 YFSETQ. The V and J ends lost 0 bases and 5 bases respectively, with 14 bases between them. This CDR3 comprises 15 residues. CDR3 in DNA: TGCGCCAGCAGCTTGGAAGGCAGGGACTCTTATGGCTACACCTTC. Its translation: CASSLEGRDSYGYTF. The entire variable domain, with the rest obtained from reference TRBV5-1 and TRBJ1-2, is as follows: KAGVTQTPRYLIKTRGQQVTLSCSPISGHRSVSWYQQTPGQGLQFLFEYFSETQRNKGNFPGRFSGRQFSNSRSEMNVSTLELGDSALYLCASSLEGRDSYGYTFGSGTRLTVV.

CDR3 nucleotide sequence: TGTGCCAGCAGTTACGGTACGAGGGGGGGGGAAGCTTTCTTT. This gives the protein CASSYGTRGGEAFF. The gene calls are TRBV6-6 and TRBJ1-1, with a possible D match to TRBD1 (6 bases). Germline CDR1 and CDR2: MNHNY and SVGAGI (reference sequence). This CDR3 contains 14 residues. The V and J ends lost 2 bases and 8 bases respectively, with 15 bases between them.

The V and J genes are TRBV12-5 and TRBJ1-2; 9 bases align to TRBD1. CDR1 and CDR2 from the germline V gene are LGHNT and FRNRAP. V was clipped by 6 bases and J by 6 bases; unmatched bases: 14. This CDR3 is built from 16 residues. In DNA, the CDR3 is TGTGCTAGTGGCTACCCTCCGGGACAGGGCCAGGATGGCTACACCTTC. Translated: CASGYPPGQGQDGYTF.

As to this clone: Other DNA sequences in the sample encode the same CDR3. The chain couples TRBV18 to TRBJ2-7; TRBD2 matches 11 bases. Germline V lookup: CDR1 KGHSH, CDR2 LQKENI. This CDR3 has 14 residues. V shed 2 bases, J shed 4 bases, and the junction held 1 base outside the gene matches. In DNA form, the CDR3 reads TGTGCCAGCTCACCAGGGACTAGCGGATACGAGCAGTACTTC. This sequence encodes CASSPGTSGYEQYF.

The gene calls are TRBV19 and TRBJ2-1; maybe TRBD1 (5 bases). The CDR3 has 14 amino acids. Trimming took 1 base from V and 2 from J, leaving 6 bases between them. In germline, CDR1 is LNHDA, CDR2 SQIVND (reference sequence). CDR3 protein: CASSIAGTYNEQFF. CDR3 DNA sequence: TGTGCCAGTAGTATAGCAGGGACCTACAATGAGCAGTTCTTC. Full variable domain (outside the CDR3, taken from reference TRBV19 and TRBJ2-1): DGGITQSPKYLFRKEGQNVTLSCEQNLNHDAMYWYRQDPGQGLRLIYYSQIVNDFQKGDIAEGYSVSREKKESFPLTVTSAQKNPTAFYLCASSIAGTYNEQFFGPGTRLTVL.

The chain combines TRBV5-1 with TRBJ2-2; tentatively, D is TRBD1 (5 bases). Trimming pared 0 bases from V and 0 bases from J, leaving 12 bases between. Germline V gives CDR1 SGHRS, CDR2 YFSETQ. The CDR3 sequence is 17 residues long. This chain's CDR3 is CASSLVQGPTNTGELFF. CDR3 coding DNA: TGCGCCAGCAGCTTGGTGCAGGGCCCAACGAACACCGGGGAGCTGTTTTTT.

The chain links TRBV30 to TRBJ2-7; 10 nucleotides align to TRBD1. The trim removed 4 bases at V and 4 bases at J, leaving 4 bases unmatched. The CDR3 is 13 residues long. Germline V CDR1 and CDR2: GTSNPN, SVGIG (reference sequence). CDR3 coding DNA: TGTGCCTGGACCGGGACAGGGGATTACGAGCAGTACTTC. This gives the protein CAWTGTGDYEQYF.

V usage is TRBV6-1 and J usage is TRBJ1-2, with 8 bases identical to TRBD1. CDR3 length: 14 amino acids. CDR1 is MNHNS and CDR2 is SASEGT in the germline V gene. V gave up 6 bases and J gave up 0 bases; unmatched junction bases: 3. The CDR3 reads CASRQTGANYGYTF. CDR3 sequence (DNA): TGTGCCAGCAGACAGACAGGGGCTAACTATGGCTACACCTTC.

V and J are TRBV4-2 and TRBJ2-1; D possibly corresponds to TRBD2 (5 bases). This CDR3 has 15 residues. Germline CDR1 and CDR2: LGHNA and YNFKEQ. Trimming took 5 bases from V and 4 from J, leaving 15 bases between them. The CDR3: CASSSPSRLYNEQFF. The CDR3 bases are TGTGCCAGCAGCTCGCCTAGCCGGTTATACAATGAGCAGTTCTTC.

As DNA, the CDR3 is TGCAGCGCATTTGCAGGGGCGAACTCCTACAATGAGCAGTTCTTC. The encoded protein is CSAFAGANSYNEQFF. V gene TRBV29-1 combines with J gene TRBJ2-1, with D tentatively TRBD1 (6 bases). Trimming took 7 bases from V and 0 from J, leaving 16 bases between them. The germline CDR1 and CDR2 sequences are SQVTM and ANQGSEA. This CDR3 is 15 amino acids long.

The gene calls are TRBV6-5 and TRBJ1-2, with TRBD1 matching over 9 bases. The CDR3 is 12 residues long. CDR1 and CDR2 from the germline V gene are MNHEY and SVGAGI. V lost 5 bases to trimming and J lost 12 bases; unmatched junction nucleotides: 7. CDR3 protein: CASSDRGKRNTF. For the CDR3, the DNA is TGTGCCAGCAGTGACAGGGGGAAGAGGAACACCTTC.

The chain carries TRBV9 and TRBJ1-3; D is ambiguous. Trimming took 4 bases from V and 2 from J, leaving 13 bases between them. The germline V gene encodes CDR1 SGDLS and CDR2 YYNGEE. This CDR3 is 15 amino acids long. CDR3 amino acids: CASSPAGGTGNTIYF. As DNA, the CDR3 is TGTGCCAGCAGCCCTGCGGGTGGTACTGGAAACACCATATATTTT.

The genes are TRBV11-3 and TRBJ2-1, with D hard to call. Germline V gene data show CDR1 as SGHNT and CDR2 as YENEEA. Deletions cut 6 bases from V and 5 bases from J, with 8 bases between. The CDR3 sequence is 12 residues long. The CDR3 spells CASRQTDNEQFF. The CDR3 DNA reads TGTGCCAGCAGACAAACAGACAATGAGCAGTTCTTC. The variable domain in full, with the rest retrieved from reference TRBV11-3 and TRBJ2-1, is EAGVVQSPRYKIIEKKQPVAFWCNPISGHNTLYWYLQNLGQGPELLIRYENEEAVDDSQLPKDRFSAERLKGVDSTLKIQPAELGDSAVYLCASRQTDNEQFFGPGTRLTVL.

This chain uses TRBV9 with TRBJ1-4; possible D gene TRBD1, 5 bases. This CDR3 spans 18 amino acids. Germline CDR1 reads SGDLS; CDR2 reads YYNGEE. V was cut by 0 bases and J by 0 bases, with 15 bases left in between. CDR3 sequence: CASSVARGGTSTNEKLFF. CDR3 nucleotide sequence: TGTGCCAGCAGCGTAGCTCGGGGGGGAACGTCAACTAATGAAAAACTGTTTTTT.

The chain has TRBV11-3 and TRBJ2-1, with D possibly TRBD2 on 6 matching bases. This CDR3 is built from 16 residues. V was trimmed by 5 bases and J by 6 bases, leaving 20 bases between them. CDR1 is SGHNT and CDR2 is YENEEA in the germline V gene. Written as DNA, the CDR3 is TGTGCCAGCAGCCGGGGGAGGTCAGTTTCCGCCAATGAGCAGTTCTTC. It encodes CASSRGRSVSANEQFF.

The gene calls are TRBV13 and TRBJ2-1, with 8 bases lining up with TRBD2. Trimming removed 0 bases from V and 10 bases from J; junction bases left unmatched: 17. CDR3 length: 18 amino acids. The germline CDR1 and CDR2 sequences are PRHDT and FYEKMQ (reference sequence). The CDR3 spells CASSLGDGSSGRWGEQFF. The CDR3 DNA follows: TGTGCCAGCAGCTTAGGAGACGGGTCTAGCGGGCGGTGGGGGGAGCAGTTCTTC.

The rearrangement joins TRBV19 to TRBJ2-2; the match to TRBD1 covers 12 bases. J was trimmed by 7 bases and V by 10 bases; bases with no gene match: 7. Germline loops: CDR1 LNHDA, CDR2 SQIVND (reference sequence). CDR3 length: 14 amino acids. The CDR3 loop reads CATRGQGAVGELFF. Written as DNA, the CDR3 is TGTGCCACCCGGGGACAGGGGGCGGTCGGGGAGCTGTTTTTT.

This chain uses TRBV9 with TRBJ2-1, with 9 nucleotides matching TRBD2. V was clipped by 0 bases and J by 4 bases; unmatched bases: 5. This CDR3 contains 16 residues. Germline V gene sequence: CDR1 SGDLS, CDR2 YYNGEE. The DNA of the CDR3 is TGTGCCAGCAGCGTAGATCTAGCGGGAACATACAATGAGCAGTTCTTC. Translation: CASSVDLAGTYNEQFF.